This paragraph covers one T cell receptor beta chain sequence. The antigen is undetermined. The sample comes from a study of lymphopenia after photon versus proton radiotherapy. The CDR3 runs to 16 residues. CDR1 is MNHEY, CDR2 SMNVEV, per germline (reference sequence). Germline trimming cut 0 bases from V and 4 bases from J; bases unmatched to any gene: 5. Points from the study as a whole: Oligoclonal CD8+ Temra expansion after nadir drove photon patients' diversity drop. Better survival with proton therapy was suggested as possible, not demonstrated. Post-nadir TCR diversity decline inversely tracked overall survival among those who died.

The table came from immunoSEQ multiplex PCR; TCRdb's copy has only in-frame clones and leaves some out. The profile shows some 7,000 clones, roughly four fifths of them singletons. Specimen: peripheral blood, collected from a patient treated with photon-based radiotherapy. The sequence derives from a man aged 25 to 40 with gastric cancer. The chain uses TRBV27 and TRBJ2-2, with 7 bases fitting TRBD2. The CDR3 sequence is CASSLSAGVGTGELFF. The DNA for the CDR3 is TGTGCCAGCAGTTTATCTGCGGGAGTTGGCACCGGGGAGCTGTTTTTT.